Below, one T cell receptor (beta chain) is given with its context. Authors' methods: Estimated nucleated cell counts came from reference gene primer amplification. TCRdb keeps only in-frame clones here, not all; method: immunoSEQ multiplex PCR. The D gene and trimming were derived from the DNA, and the V and J assignments and clone size from that table. The sample comprises roughly 120,000 clones, roughly 86% of which are singletons, and 4.5% rests with the top ten. The data were obtained in a study of blood T cell repertoires in COVID-19. Overall study: Acute-phase and convalescent COVID-19 samples originated in the United States, Italy and Spain. PBMCs, B-cell-depleted T cells, or T cells provided the cDNA or gDNA that made up the material.

V lost 5 bases, J lost 2 bases, and 9 bases lay in between. Per germline, CDR1 SEHNR and CDR2 FQNEAQ (reference sequence). The CDR3 is 13 residues long. The sequenced sample consisted of peripheral blood. The sequence was obtained from a man between 35 and 55 years old with acute or convalescent COVID-19. V and J are TRBV7-9 and TRBJ1-1; D call uncertain. CDR3 DNA: TGTGCCAGCAGCCTACTGATAAACACTGAAGCTTTCTTT. This translates into CASSLLINTEAFF.